Listed below are T cell receptor beta chains from one sample, sequenced in a study of blood T cell repertoires in COVID-19. Using immunoSEQ multiplex PCR, the repertoire was profiled, and TCRdb retains in-frame clones only, with some absent. The table shows about 310,000 clones, with about 90% occurring only once. The specimen was peripheral blood. The receptors shown here come from a woman aged 50 to 65 who had recovered from COVID-19. Both conserved end residues are part of each CDR3. D genes are given only for firm matches.

TRBV7-9	TRBD2	TRBJ2-5	CASSTTSGGGETQYF
TRBV7-2	TRBD2	TRBJ2-7	CASSPGGWDTGYEQYF
TRBV19	NA	TRBJ2-3	CASSIDHERPGTDTQYF
TRBV4-1	NA	TRBJ2-7	CASSQEASSYEQYF
TRBV6-5	NA	TRBJ1-2	CASSLQGGDGYTF
TRBV3-1/TRBV3-2	NA	TRBJ2-5	CASSSHSGTVEYF
TRBV30	NA	TRBJ1-2	CAWSTGSNYGYTF
TRBV7-2	NA	TRBJ2-3	CAVEGADTQYF
TRBV5-6	NA	TRBJ2-7	CASSSGLSYEQYF
TRBV6-5	NA	TRBJ1-1	CASSYSTGFTEAFF
TRBV3-1/TRBV3-2	TRBD1	TRBJ1-1	CASSQFQGAEAFF
TRBV4-1	NA	TRBJ1-1	CASSQEYGAYTEAFF
TRBV28	TRBD1	TRBJ2-7	CASTELTGVGYEQYF
TRBV28	NA	TRBJ2-7	CASSFGGGPRYEQYF
TRBV4-3	TRBD1	TRBJ1-2	CASSQGGGTGGYTF
TRBV19	NA	TRBJ2-2	CASVSSNYAGELFF
TRBV4-3	TRBD1	TRBJ2-3	CASSGTAEKTQYF
TRBV6-5	TRBD1	TRBJ1-2	CASSLTGVGYTF
TRBV6-5	NA	TRBJ2-1	CAGAETANEQFF
TRBV6-5	TRBD1	TRBJ1-2	CASSRTLTGAVGYTF
TRBV4-3	TRBD2	TRBJ2-5	CASSQVPSGEETQYF
TRBV11-2	TRBD1	TRBJ2-7	CASSLTDRGIYEQYF
TRBV6-2/TRBV6-3	NA	TRBJ2-4	CASSYPRGPIQYF
TRBV18	TRBD2	TRBJ2-7	CASSPGGVEQYF
TRBV5-8	TRBD2	TRBJ2-1	CASSLARLAGFGDEQFF
TRBV19	NA	TRBJ1-2	CASSATGYYGYTF
TRBV7-9	NA	TRBJ2-7	CASSLGTGLTNEQYF
TRBV6-5	TRBD1	TRBJ1-1	CASRGRRDRETEAFF
TRBV12-3/TRBV12-4	NA	TRBJ1-1	CASSLEFQDEAFF